Listed below are T cell receptor beta chains from one sample, sequenced in a study of blood T cells in healthy people across ages. In TCRdb, the 5' RACE reads were re-called with MiXCR into one record per CDR3 protein. The sample consists of about 760,000 distinct CDR3 sequences, approximately 60% of them appearing once. Sequenced: blood. These receptor sequences come from a middle-aged man in good health. Each CDR3 is given with its conserved first and last residue. The D gene is left open where the match is weak. Where a row states a size, it is once, few, many or the class of an expanded clone; other rows omit it.

>TRBJ2-5|.|TRBD1|TRBV20-1
TGCAGTCCGGGACAGGCAGAGACCCAGTACTTC
CSPGQAETQYF
>TRBJ2-3|.|.|TRBV15
TGTGCCACCAGCAGAGAAGGGGTTCTGGATACGCAGTATTTT
CATSREGVLDTQYF
>TRBJ1-1|.|.|TRBV20-1
TGCAGTGCTAGAGCCCTCCAACTGGCAGGGGCCACTGAAGCTTTCTTT
CSARALQLAGATEAFF
>TRBJ2-1|many|TRBD2|TRBV20-1
TGCAGTGCTAGAGATATTAGCGGGGGGGGGAACGCAATCAGCTCCTACAATGAGCAGTTCTTC
CSARDISGGGNAISSYNEQFF
>TRBJ1-1|few|.|TRBV15
TGTGCCACCAGCAGAGATTCGGGGGGGGCTTTCTTT
CATSRDSGGAFF
>TRBJ2-7|.|TRBD2|TRBV3-1
TGTGCCAGCAGCCCAGGCACTAGCGGGGGGGCATGGTCCTACGAGCAGTACTTC
CASSPGTSGGAWSYEQYF
>TRBJ2-7|.|.|TRBV2
TGTGCCAGCAGTGAAGTCCCGGAGATCGCCGGCGAGCAGTACTTC
CASSEVPEIAGEQYF
>TRBJ2-7|.|TRBD2|TRBV28
TGTGCCAGCAGCTTAGTCACCGCGCGGGGGAACTACGAGCAGTACTTC
CASSLVTARGNYEQYF
>TRBJ2-1|.|TRBD1|TRBV19
TGTGCCAGTAGTATTCTGGGGACAGGGGGCCCCAATGAGCAGTTCTTC
CASSILGTGGPNEQFF
>TRBJ1-1|.|.|TRBV28
TGTGCCAGCAGCCGGGTGGGGGCGGAAAGGGAGGACACTGAAGCTTTCTTT
CASSRVGAEREDTEAFF
>TRBJ1-1|.|.|TRBV6-5
TGTGCCAGCAACCTAGGGGGTGGCACTGAAGCTTTCTTT
CASNLGGGTEAFF
>TRBJ1-5|.|.|TRBV5-1
TGCGCCAGCAGCTGGAGCCGGGGCAACGGTGAGCCCCAGCATTTT
CASSWSRGNGEPQHF
>TRBJ2-7|few|TRBD1|TRBV28
TGTGCCAGCAGTTTACCGGGGACAGTCGAGCAGTACTTC
CASSLPGTVEQYF
>TRBJ2-3|.|.|TRBV15
TGTGCCACCAGCAGAGTGAGGACAGATACGCAGTATTTT
CATSRVRTDTQYF
>TRBJ2-7|.|.|TRBV28
TGTGCCATCGCGGGGGCCTCCTACGAGCAGTACTTC
CAIAGASYEQYF